The 21 T cell receptor beta chains below all came from one sample that was sequenced in a study of T-cell reconstitution after alpha-beta-depleted transplantation in children. The TCRbeta library incorporated unique molecular identifiers. TCRdb reprocessed the PCR reads with MiXCR, giving one entry per CDR3 protein. The sample holds about a million distinct CDR3 sequences, around 30% seen once. The sample in question was PBMCs, mostly from graft donor cells, obtained 360 days after TCRalphabeta/CD19-depleted stem cell transplant. All receptors derive from a boy younger than two who had a stem cell transplant for SCID, so the T cells may come from the graft donor.

This clonotype was picked up a small number of times. The J gene is TRBJ2-2, the V gene TRBV24-1, with a possible D match to TRBD1 (5 bases). V was trimmed by 4 bases and J by 3 bases, leaving 8 bases between them. The CDR3 runs 14 residues. Per germline, CDR1 KGHDR and CDR2 SFDVKD. CDR3 region: CATSERQYTGELFF. In DNA, the CDR3 is TGTGCCACCAGTGAAAGACAGTACACCGGGGAGCTGTTTTTT.

The CDR3 loop reads CASSTRQGVNTGELFF. CDR3 bases: TGTGCCAGCAGTACCCGACAGGGGGTCAACACCGGGGAGCTGTTTTTT. The rearrangement links TRBV27 to TRBJ2-2, with 9 bases that match TRBD1. CDR1 MNHEY and CDR2 SMNVEV come from the germline V gene (reference sequence). V gave up 5 bases and J gave up 2 bases; unmatched junction bases: 6. The CDR3 is 16 residues long.

The chain uses TRBV20-1 and TRBJ1-1; TRBD1 might be the D (6 bases). CDR3 length: 14 residues. Per the germline V gene, CDR1 is DFQATT and CDR2 is SNEGSKA (reference sequence). V was clipped by 6 bases and J by 4 bases, with 18 bases between them. DNA for the CDR3: TGCAGTGCCCTAGCACCACAGGGTGGCACTGAAGCTTTCTTT. It is translated as CSALAPQGGTEAFF.

The chain employs TRBV12-3 or TRBV12-4 and TRBJ1-1; 10 nucleotides agree with TRBD1. The ends lost 5 bases at V and 4 bases at J; junction bases unmatched: 7. This CDR3 has 15 residues. This chain's CDR3 is CASSTRQGAFTEAFF. DNA of the CDR3: TGTGCCAGCAGTACCCGACAGGGGGCCTTCACTGAAGCTTTCTTT.

This CDR3 reads CASSLQGGVYNEQFF. The CDR3 DNA reads TGCGCCAGCAGCTTACAGGGGGGGGTCTACAATGAGCAGTTCTTC. This sequence joins TRBV5-1 and TRBJ2-1, with a tentative D call TRBD1 (8 bases). The germline CDR1 and CDR2 sequences are SGHRS and YFSETQ. Trimming removed 2 bases at V and 3 bases at J, with 12 bases between. The CDR3 loop spans 15 amino acids.

The rearrangement uses TRBV20-1 and TRBJ2-1; D may be TRBD2 (6 bases). V was shortened by 0 bases and J by 4 bases, with 25 bases between the two germline ends. Germline values: CDR1 DFQATT, CDR2 SNEGSKA (reference sequence). The CDR3 totals 19 residues. The DNA of the CDR3 is TGCAGTGCTAGAGACGATATCGGGCTAGCGACGCAAGAGTACAATGAGCAGTTCTTC. This translates into CSARDDIGLATQEYNEQFF.

This clonotype appeared a few times. The genes are TRBV6-1 and TRBJ1-4, with 8 bases matching TRBD1. In germline, CDR1 is MNHNS, CDR2 SASEGT. After removal of 6 bases from V and 4 bases from J, the junction contained 4 bases not matched to a gene. The CDR3 consists of 14 residues. CDR3 sequence: CASRKDRDNEKLFF. DNA of the CDR3: TGTGCCAGCAGAAAGGACAGGGATAATGAAAAACTGTTTTTT.

This chain joins TRBV7-9 and TRBJ1-1; D unresolved. Per the germline V gene, CDR1 is SEHNR and CDR2 is FQNEAQ (reference sequence). The V gene lost 1 base and the J gene lost 1 base, with 10 bases spanning the gap. The CDR3 loop spans 15 amino acids. In DNA, the CDR3 is TGTGCCAGCAGCTTAGAGGTTCCGGGGAACACTGAAGCTTTCTTT. Translating it yields CASSLEVPGNTEAFF.

This clonotype came up a few times. The CDR3 is CATSRRGTGKDLTF. Here the CDR3 DNA reads TGTGCCACCAGCAGGAGGGGGACAGGAAAAGACCTGACTTTC. This chain connects TRBV15 to TRBJ2-6; 8 positions agree with TRBD1. The V and J ends lost 3 bases and 15 bases, in that order; junction bases with no gene match: 10. The germline V gene has CDR1 LNHNV and CDR2 YYDKDF (reference sequence). The CDR3 length is 14 residues.

This clonotype was seen only a few times. V gene TRBV12-3 or TRBV12-4 combines with J gene TRBJ2-5; D unresolved. This CDR3 region has 14 residues. V lost 6 bases, J lost 2 bases, and 13 bases lay in between. For the CDR3, the DNA is TGTGCCAGCAGCGACCCGCAGATACAAGAGACCCAGTACTTC. It translates to CASSDPQIQETQYF.

This clonotype was seen more than once but under ten times. The chain links TRBV29-1 to TRBJ1-1; D not resolved. CDR3 length equals 14 residues. Trimming cost V 4 bases and J 6 bases, with 18 bases left between them. Germline CDR1 SQVTM, CDR2 ANQGSEA. CDR3 protein: CSVAGLLSGPEAFF. The CDR3 DNA reads TGCAGCGTTGCTGGGCTCTTATCGGGCCCTGAAGCTTTCTTT.

V usage is TRBV12-3 or TRBV12-4 and J usage is TRBJ1-1; maybe TRBD1 (5 bases). The CDR3 is 17 residues long. V was pared by 6 bases and J by 4 bases, with 24 bases between. The CDR3 loop is CASSPRTRSIRGTEAFF. CDR3 DNA sequence: TGTGCCAGCAGCCCCAGGACCCGATCCATTAGGGGCACTGAAGCTTTCTTT.

The rearrangement joins TRBV12-3 or TRBV12-4 to TRBJ2-7, with TRBD2 matching 7 bases. There are 15 residues in the CDR3. The junction had 11 bases not matched to a gene; V was cut back by 7 bases and J by 2 bases. Here the CDR3 DNA reads TGTGCCAGCACCATAGGAGCGGGGATAACCTACGAGCAGTACTTC. Translated, it gives CASTIGAGITYEQYF.

This clonotype showed up just a few times. This chain joins TRBV7-9 and TRBJ2-2, with 10 nucleotides matching TRBD1. Germline values: CDR1 SEHNR, CDR2 FQNEAQ (reference sequence). V dropped 4 bases and J dropped 4; count of bases not matched to a gene: 3. This CDR3 spans 15 amino acids. The CDR3 here is CASSWGTGATGELFF. CDR3 DNA: TGTGCCAGCAGCTGGGGGACAGGGGCCACCGGGGAGCTGTTTTTT.

This clonotype was seen more than once but under ten times. The chain has TRBV12-3 or TRBV12-4 and TRBJ2-3, with unresolved D. Trimming left V 2 bases short and J 2 bases short, with 8 bases between. The CDR3 length is 14 residues. Here the CDR3 reads CASSLPPLTDTQYF. Written as DNA, the CDR3 is TGTGCCAGCAGTTTACCCCCACTCACAGATACGCAGTATTTT.

Many counts were recorded for this clonotype. The V gene is TRBV5-1, the J gene TRBJ2-1; tentative D call: TRBD1 (6 bases). The CDR3 is 15 amino acids. The ends were cut back, 5 bases at V and 4 bases at J, with 16 bases in the middle. Germline V CDR1 and CDR2: SGHRS, YFSETQ. This CDR3 is CASSQDRPDYNEQFF. CDR3 coding DNA: TGCGCCAGCAGTCAAGACAGGCCGGATTACAATGAGCAGTTCTTC.

This chain links TRBV6-5 with TRBJ1-2, with D unclear. CDR1 is MNHEY and CDR2 is SVGAGI in the germline V gene. The CDR3 spans 15 residues. Trimming removed 0 bases at V and 3 bases at J, with 11 bases between. The CDR3 region is CASSYSGGRDYGYTF. In DNA, the CDR3 is TGTGCCAGCAGTTACTCGGGAGGGAGGGACTATGGCTACACCTTC.

The chain uses TRBV6-6 and TRBJ2-1, with TRBD2 as a possible D gene (7 bases). The V gene's germline CDR1 is MNHNY and CDR2 SVGAGI (reference sequence). This CDR3 is built from 13 residues. The V and J ends lost 2 bases and 11 bases respectively, with 13 bases between them. CDR3 residues: CASSYGTGGQQFF. The CDR3 DNA reads as TGTGCCAGCAGTTACGGGACGGGGGGCCAGCAGTTCTTC.

This clonotype has at least ten counts. The V call is TRBV18, the J call TRBJ1-2; D remains unclear. Germline V gene sequence: CDR1 KGHSH, CDR2 LQKENI. CDR3 size: 11 residues. V lost 2 bases, J lost 4 bases, and 2 bases lay in between. The CDR3 here is CASSPGYGYTF. The CDR3 bases are TGTGCCAGCTCACCAGGCTATGGCTACACCTTC. Combining the CDR3 with reference TRBV18 and TRBJ1-2 gives the whole variable domain NAGVMQNPRHLVRRRGQEARLRCSPMKGHSHVYWYRQLPEEGLKFMVYLQKENIIDESGMPKERFSAEFPKEGPSILRIQQVVRGDSAAYFCASSPGYGYTFGSGTRLTVV.

This clonotype was observed a handful of times. CDR3 sequence: CASSQVEKYGGLGSYNEQFF. The DNA of the CDR3 is TGCGCCAGCAGCCAAGTGGAGAAATACGGGGGGCTGGGCTCCTACAATGAGCAGTTCTTC. The V gene is TRBV4-3, the J gene TRBJ2-1; D may be TRBD2 (7 bases). V shed 1 base and J shed 0 bases, with 22 bases lying between them. This CDR3 is built from 20 residues. Looked up from germline, CDR1 is LGHNA and CDR2 is YSLEER.

V is TRBV12-3 or TRBV12-4 and J is TRBJ2-3; possibly TRBD1 or TRBD2 for D (6 bases each). The CDR3 runs to 14 residues. V lost 5 bases to trimming and J lost 3 bases, with 12 bases between them. The CDR3 reads CASSAEGGTDTQYF. The CDR3 region has the DNA TGTGCCAGCAGTGCCGAAGGGGGGACAGATACGCAGTATTTT.